This T cell receptor beta chain was profiled in a study of post-analysis software for immune sequencing data. As for the study in general: Relapsing-remitting, secondary progressive and progressive-relapsing forms made up the multiple sclerosis disease courses. Whole-study results and caveats: The five TRBV segments detected at higher frequency in patients than in controls included TRBV5-6, TRBV5-1 and TRBV20-1. Those samples that were prepared in the same batch co-clustered strongly by F measure.

Germline CDR1 is LGHNA and CDR2 is YNFKEQ. The junction had 9 bases not matched to a gene; V was cut back by 4 bases and J by 1 base. This CDR3 is built from 16 residues. TCR beta libraries were prepared from cDNA with unique molecular identifiers. T cells numbering about 0.85 to 10 million gave rise to some 520,000 cDNA molecules. TCRdb called the PCR reads again in MiXCR, with one record for every CDR3 protein. The repertoire has approximately 730,000 distinct CDR3 sequences, roughly 46% of them found once; the top ten carry 4.9%. As for this clonotype: Its specificity is unknown.

Sequencing input: blood. This clonotype was obtained from a girl between 10 and 17 years old with multiple sclerosis. This rearrangement joins TRBV4-2 to TRBJ1-1; 7 positions agree with TRBD1. The CDR3 DNA reads as TGTGCCAGCAGCCCGCAACCGGGACAGACGAACACTGAAGCTTTCTTT. Amino acid sequence: CASSPQPGQTNTEAFF.